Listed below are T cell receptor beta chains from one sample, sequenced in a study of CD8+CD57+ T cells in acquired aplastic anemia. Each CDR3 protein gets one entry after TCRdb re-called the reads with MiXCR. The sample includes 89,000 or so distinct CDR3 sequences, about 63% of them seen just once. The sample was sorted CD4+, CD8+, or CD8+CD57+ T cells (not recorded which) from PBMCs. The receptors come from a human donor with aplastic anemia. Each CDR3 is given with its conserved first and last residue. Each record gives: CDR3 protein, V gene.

CASSEPAGTQYF | TRBV2
CSARHGAAYSTQYF | TRBV20-1
CASSLAQLAPLHF | TRBV7-7
CASSLVLAVTDTQYF | TRBV11-2
CASSPDRGPVNTEAFF | TRBV5-1
CASTRDRGTDTQYF | TRBV19
CASSIDSGLAYGYTF | TRBV19
CSARVTSIQEYF | TRBV20-1
CASKAGNQETQYF | TRBV19
CSARDLQGNEQFF | TRBV20-1
CASSGGPAASPLHF | TRBV19
CSVLAGGISTDTQYF | TRBV29-1
CASSLVLPNRERPFYEQYF | TRBV5-6
CSAPSNLNEQYF | TRBV20-1
CSATGQFNSPLHF | TRBV20-1
CASSEVKQNPYNEQFF | TRBV10-2
CASSSAPDTEAFF | TRBV25-1
CATSALGQTGELFF | TRBV24-1
CASSLSPDLAYEQYF | TRBV5-6
CSARRPANYGYTF | TRBV20-1
CASTKGGGLNTYDNSPLHF | TRBV2
CASSQGSATDTQYF | TRBV4-2
CAIAGRYEQYF | TRBV10-3
CASSMFGQVYYGYTF | TRBV19
CASSKRGTGNSPLHF | TRBV2
CAISLGLVGTDTQYF | TRBV10-3
CAISEAGGRRDIQYF | TRBV10-3
CSAIARGPDTQYF | TRBV20-1
CASSLAGVTDTQYF | TRBV7-3